The 18 T cell receptor beta chains presented below share a single source sample, sequenced in a study of blood T cell repertoires in COVID-19. Measured with immunoSEQ multiplex PCR; TCRdb has only the in-frame clones, and not every one. The repertoire consists of 490,000 or so clones, with around nine tenths occurring once and the leading ten covering less than 2%. What was sequenced was PBMCs or T cells enriched from blood (not recorded which). All receptors derive from a woman aged 40 to 50 who had recovered from COVID-19.

V usage is TRBV15 and J usage is TRBJ1-2, with D possibly TRBD1 on 6 matching bases. The ends were cut back, 0 bases at V and 0 bases at J, with 11 bases in the middle. CDR3 length: 16 residues. Germline-derived CDR1 and CDR2 are LNHNV and YYDKDF (reference sequence). CDR3 protein: CATSRDNRVANYGYTF. CDR3 nucleotide sequence: TGTGCCACCAGCAGAGATAACAGGGTAGCTAACTATGGCTACACCTTC.

V gene TRBV18 combines with J gene TRBJ1-1; 7 bases are a match to TRBD1. Germline-derived CDR1 and CDR2 are KGHSH and LQKENI. The CDR3 extends over 17 amino acids. V was pared by 3 bases and J by 4 bases, with 14 bases of the junction left unmatched. CDR3 in amino acids: CASSPQGVQGGLTEAFF. CDR3 bases: TGTGCCAGCTCACCCCAGGGAGTGCAGGGGGGTCTCACTGAAGCTTTCTTT.

The rearrangement joins TRBV6-6 to TRBJ2-1; tentative D call: TRBD1 (5 bases). From germline, CDR1 is MNHNY and CDR2 SVGAGI (reference sequence). The CDR3 contains 15 residues. The V and J ends lost 5 bases and 0 bases respectively, with 11 bases between them. CDR3 nucleotides: TGTGCCAGCAGTAAAATGGGGCTCTCCTACAATGAGCAGTTCTTC. It translates to CASSKMGLSYNEQFF.

In its sample, this clone was seen a few times. This rearrangement joins TRBV2 to TRBJ1-2; D is possibly TRBD1 (5 bases). This CDR3 has 19 residues. The ends were cut back, 8 bases at V and 0 bases at J, with 28 bases in the middle. Per germline, CDR1 SNHLY and CDR2 FYNNEI. CDR3 nucleotides: TGTGCCAGCGGGGGTATTCAGGGCCTCCGCACGGGAGCTAACTATGGCTACACCTTC. This gives the protein CASGGIQGLRTGANYGYTF. Together with reference TRBV2 and TRBJ1-2, the CDR3 gives the full variable domain: EPEVTQTPSHQVTQMGQEVILRCVPISNHLYFYWYRQILGQKVEFLVSFYNNEISEKSEIFDDQFSVERPDGSNFTLKIRSTKLEDSAMYFCASGGIQGLRTGANYGYTFGSGTRLTVV.

This chain links TRBV13 with TRBJ1-3, with D maybe TRBD1 (6 bases). This CDR3 is 15 amino acids long. CDR1 is PRHDT, CDR2 FYEKMQ, per germline (reference sequence). The V end lost 7 bases, the J end lost 9 bases, and 22 bases lay between the germline ends. The CDR3 is CASTPGPGAGGTIYF. CDR3 bases: TGTGCCAGCACCCCAGGCCCAGGGGCGGGTGGCACCATATATTTT. Using reference TRBV13 and TRBJ1-3 for the parts outside the CDR3, the full variable domain is AAGVIQSPRHLIKEKRETATLKCYPIPRHDTVYWYQQGPGQDPQFLISFYEKMQSDKGSIPDRFSAQQFSDYHSELNMSSLELGDSALYFCASTPGPGAGGTIYFGEGSWLTVV.

J is TRBJ2-5 and V is TRBV11-3; D is uncertain. Germline values: CDR1 SGHNT, CDR2 YENEEA. The CDR3 has 17 residues. V was shortened by 0 bases and J by 0 bases, with 14 bases between the two germline ends. The CDR3 loop is CASSLDLNLKYQETQYF. The DNA for the CDR3 is TGTGCCAGCAGCTTAGATCTAAACCTCAAGTACCAAGAGACCCAGTACTTC. Using reference TRBV11-3 and TRBJ2-5 for the parts outside the CDR3, the full variable domain is EAGVVQSPRYKIIEKKQPVAFWCNPISGHNTLYWYLQNLGQGPELLIRYENEEAVDDSQLPKDRFSAERLKGVDSTLKIQPAELGDSAVYLCASSLDLNLKYQETQYFGPGTRLLVL.

The genes are TRBV29-1 and TRBJ2-1, with 9 bases matching TRBD2. After removal of 8 bases from V and 4 bases from J, the junction contained 9 bases not matched to a gene. This CDR3 has 14 residues. The germline gives CDR1 SQVTM, CDR2 ANQGSEA. For the CDR3, the DNA is TGCAGCTCCCCGACTAGCGGAGATTACAATGAGCAGTTCTTC. This encodes CSSPTSGDYNEQFF.

This chain links TRBV29-1 with TRBJ1-2; 8 bases match TRBD1. This CDR3 has 13 amino acids. The ends lost 6 bases at V and 4 bases at J; junction bases unmatched: 7. Germline CDR1 is SQVTM and CDR2 is ANQGSEA. CDR3 protein: CSVPAGGVYGYTF. CDR3 DNA: TGCAGCGTCCCTGCAGGGGGCGTCTATGGCTACACCTTC.

The chain uses TRBV24-1 and TRBJ2-3, with 9 bases matching TRBD1. Germline CDR1 KGHDR, CDR2 SFDVKD. V was pared by 4 bases and J by 0 bases, with 7 bases of the junction left unmatched. The CDR3 is made up of 17 amino acids. The CDR3 spells CATSESVGTGSTDTQYF. The CDR3 DNA reads as TGTGCCACCAGTGAATCTGTGGGGACAGGGAGCACAGATACGCAGTATTTT.

V is TRBV12-3 or TRBV12-4 and J is TRBJ1-2; D may be TRBD1 (6 bases). Trimming removed 2 bases from V and 6 bases from J, with 10 bases in between. The CDR3 is 13 residues long. The CDR3 spells CASSLLQGHGYTF. The CDR3 DNA follows: TGTGCCAGCAGTTTACTACAGGGTCATGGCTACACCTTC.

The chain employs TRBV11-3 and TRBJ1-2; a weak D match, TRBD1 (6 bases). V lost 3 bases to trimming and J lost 7 bases, with 15 bases between them. This CDR3 contains 14 residues. Germline V CDR1 and CDR2: SGHNT, YENEEA. Here the CDR3 DNA reads TGTGCCAGCAGCTTCTCCGGACAGTCCCCTGGCTACACCTTC. This codes for CASSFSGQSPGYTF.

This clone was recorded only once. The chain has TRBV5-4 and TRBJ1-6; D ambiguous. V lost 3 bases and J lost 7, with 5 bases in between. The CDR3 loop spans 12 amino acids. Germline values: CDR1 SGHNT, CDR2 YYREEE (reference sequence). The DNA of the CDR3 is TGTGCCAGCAGCTCCATGAATTCACCCCTCCACTTT. Its protein product is CASSSMNSPLHF.

The sample holds a few counts of this clone. The same CDR3 is also encoded by other DNA sequences in this sample. V is TRBV7-2 and J is TRBJ1-3; 9 positions match TRBD1. The V and J ends lost 3 bases and 4 bases, in that order; junction bases with no gene match: 4. The CDR3 is 15 amino acids. Germline-derived CDR1 and CDR2 are SGHTA and FQGNSA. The DNA of the CDR3 is TGTGCCAGCAGCTTCACAGGGGGCTCCGGAAACACCATATATTTT. Translated, it gives CASSFTGGSGNTIYF.

The chain has TRBV6-5 and TRBJ1-2, with 9 bases matching TRBD1. V lost 1 base to trimming and J lost 8 bases; unmatched junction nucleotides: 5. The germline V gene has CDR1 MNHEY and CDR2 SVGAGI. This CDR3 is 14 amino acids long. In DNA form, the CDR3 reads TGTGCCAGCAGTTACTACGGGACAGGGTTAGGCTACACCTTC. It codes for CASSYYGTGLGYTF.

The rearrangement joins TRBV6-5 to TRBJ2-5; 16 bases align to TRBD2. There are 16 residues in the CDR3. With 4 bases clipped from V and 4 bases from J, the junction kept 3 bases outside the gene matches. From germline, CDR1 is MNHEY and CDR2 SVGAGI. The CDR3 sequence: CASSSGTSGRGETQYF. In DNA form, the CDR3 reads TGTGCCAGCAGTTCCGGGACTAGCGGGAGGGGAGAGACCCAGTACTTC.

J is TRBJ2-1 and V is TRBV27, with D tentatively TRBD2 (6 bases). The ends were cut back, 2 bases at V and 8 bases at J, with 16 bases in the middle. The CDR3 is 15 amino acids. From germline, CDR1 is MNHEY and CDR2 SMNVEV (reference sequence). The CDR3 bases are TGTGCCAGCAGTTTAATAGCGGAGAGGGTATATGAGCAGTTCTTC. Its translation is CASSLIAERVYEQFF.

The count of this clone is one. V usage is TRBV20-1 and J usage is TRBJ1-5, with unresolved D. This CDR3 spans 12 amino acids. Germline assignment: CDR1 DFQATT and CDR2 SNEGSKA (reference sequence). The V and J ends lost 3 bases and 10 bases respectively, with 13 bases between them. The CDR3 here is CSASLVTGPQHF. The CDR3 DNA reads as TGCAGTGCTAGTCTGGTTACGGGACCCCAGCATTTT.

The chain is built from TRBV7-8 and TRBJ2-2; D is ambiguous. Per the germline V gene, CDR1 is SGHVS and CDR2 is FQNEAQ. V lost 5 bases and J 7 bases, leaving 14 bases between the germline ends. CDR3 length: 14 residues. This CDR3 is CASSLRQRHGELFF. In DNA, the CDR3 is TGTGCCAGCAGCCTACGACAAAGGCACGGGGAGCTGTTTTTT.